Below are 13 T cell receptor beta chains sequenced from a single sample in a study of human versus mouse CDR3 diversity and MHC coevolution. Profiled with immunoSEQ multiplex PCR; TCRdb holds only in-frame clones, not every one. The table includes about 81,000 clones, 85% to 95% detected once. Material: naive CD4+ T cells from blood. Subset indicated: CD45RO-negative CD62L-positive naive CD4 T cells. The receptors were sampled from a person aged 25 to 69 in good health.

The chain couples TRBV7-6 to TRBJ2-6; no clear D. The V end lost 2 bases, the J end lost 0 bases, and 8 bases lay between the germline ends. In germline, CDR1 is SGHVS, CDR2 FNYEAQ. CDR3 length: 16 residues. The CDR3 spells CASSLLASSGANVLTF. The CDR3 coding sequence is TGTGCCAGCAGCTTACTCGCGTCCTCTGGGGCCAACGTCCTGACTTTC.

The gene calls are TRBV28 and TRBJ1-5; 9 bases line up with TRBD1. The CDR3 runs to 16 residues. Trimming at V came to 5 bases and at J to 4 bases, leaving 9 bases not matched to a gene. Germline V lookup: CDR1 MDHEN, CDR2 SYDVKM. The CDR3 DNA sequence: TGTGCCAGCAGTCCGATCGTACAGGGGGCTAATCAGCCCCAGCATTTT. Translated, it gives CASSPIVQGANQPQHF.

V usage is TRBV7-8 and J usage is TRBJ1-1; D possibly corresponds to TRBD1 (5 bases). Germline-derived CDR1 and CDR2 are SGHVS and FQNEAQ. V shed 3 bases and J shed 4 bases, with 12 bases lying between them. This CDR3 is 14 amino acids long. In DNA form, the CDR3 reads TGTGCCAGCAGCTTTGGTACGGGGGGCACTGAAGCTTTCTTT. Translated, it gives CASSFGTGGTEAFF.

CDR3 coding DNA: TGTGCCAGCTCCCCTTTTAGCACAGATACGCAGTATTTT. Amino acids: CASSPFSTDTQYF. V usage is TRBV18 and J usage is TRBJ2-3; no reliable D call. The germline gives CDR1 KGHSH, CDR2 LQKENI. The V end lost 6 bases, the J end lost 0 bases, and 7 bases lay between the germline ends. The CDR3 has 13 residues. Variable domain in full (rest from reference TRBV18 and TRBJ2-3): NAGVMQNPRHLVRRRGQEARLRCSPMKGHSHVYWYRQLPEEGLKFMVYLQKENIIDESGMPKERFSAEFPKEGPSILRIQQVVRGDSAAYFCASSPFSTDTQYFGPGTRLTVL.

This chain connects TRBV18 to TRBJ1-1, with 7 bases aligning to TRBD1. In germline, CDR1 is KGHSH, CDR2 LQKENI. This CDR3 spans 14 amino acids. The ends lost 3 bases at V and 4 bases at J; junction bases unmatched: 5. The CDR3 here is CASSPGQVGTEAFF. The CDR3, as DNA: TGTGCCAGCTCACCCGGACAGGTGGGCACTGAAGCTTTCTTT. The full variable domain, in which reference TRBV18 and TRBJ1-1 provide the parts outside the CDR3, is NAGVMQNPRHLVRRRGQEARLRCSPMKGHSHVYWYRQLPEEGLKFMVYLQKENIIDESGMPKERFSAEFPKEGPSILRIQQVVRGDSAAYFCASSPGQVGTEAFFGQGTRLTVV.

V and J are TRBV2 and TRBJ1-1; D not resolved. The CDR3 loop spans 14 amino acids. The germline V and J ends were trimmed by 1 base and 3 bases, with 9 bases remaining between them. Germline lookup yields CDR1 SNHLY and CDR2 FYNNEI. The DNA of the CDR3 is TGTGCCAGCAGTGAAGGTGCAACATACACTGAAGCTTTCTTT. Its protein is CASSEGATYTEAFF.

V is TRBV6-6 and J is TRBJ2-7; D unclear. This CDR3 spans 11 amino acids. CDR1 and CDR2 from the germline V gene are MNHNY and SVGAGI (reference sequence). V was clipped by 4 bases and J by 4 bases, with 5 bases between them. Written as DNA, the CDR3 is TGTGCCAGCAGTTCCGTATACGAGCAGTACTTC. As protein: CASSSVYEQYF.

The V call is TRBV19, the J call TRBJ2-2; 10 bases fit TRBD2. Germline V CDR1 and CDR2: LNHDA, SQIVND (reference sequence). This CDR3 region has 18 residues. Trimming removed 7 bases from V and 0 bases from J; junction bases left unmatched: 11. CDR3 amino acids: CASNTGTSVFANTGELFF. CDR3 DNA sequence: TGTGCCAGTAACACCGGGACTAGCGTATTTGCGAACACCGGGGAGCTGTTTTTT.

The V call is TRBV9, the J call TRBJ2-6; the D is unclear. CDR1 and CDR2 from the germline V gene are SGDLS and YYNGEE. The CDR3 runs 13 residues. The V gene lost 5 bases and the J gene lost 0 bases, with 3 bases spanning the gap. The CDR3 reads CASRSSGANVLTF. In DNA, the CDR3 is TGTGCCAGCAGGAGCTCTGGGGCCAACGTCCTGACTTTC.

The V gene is TRBV7-9, the J gene TRBJ2-7; 9 positions match TRBD1. Trimming took 4 bases from V and 2 from J; bases not matched to a gene: 3. The germline CDR1 and CDR2 sequences are SEHNR and FQNEAQ (reference sequence). This CDR3 contains 14 residues. The CDR3 nucleotides read TGTGCCAGCAGCTCACGACAGGGGGCCTACGAGCAGTACTTC. It codes for CASSSRQGAYEQYF.

The chain carries TRBV12-5 and TRBJ1-2; 7 bases match TRBD1. The CDR3 runs to 14 residues. Germline values: CDR1 LGHNT, CDR2 FRNRAP. The trim removed 3 bases at V and 0 bases at J, leaving 1 base unmatched. CDR3 DNA: TGTGCTAGTGGTTTTGGGACAGCTAACTATGGCTACACCTTC. Translated: CASGFGTANYGYTF. Full variable domain (outside the CDR3, taken from reference TRBV12-5 and TRBJ1-2): DARVTQTPRHKVTEMGQEVTMRCQPILGHNTVFWYRQTMMQGLELLAYFRNRAPLDDSGMPKDRFSAEMPDATLATLKIQPSEPRDSAVYFCASGFGTANYGYTFGSGTRLTVV.

The V gene is TRBV30, the J gene TRBJ1-1; maybe TRBD1 (6 bases). CDR1 and CDR2 (germline): GTSNPN, SVGIG (reference sequence). Trimming shortened V by 0 bases and J by 1 base, and 9 bases separated the two germline ends. This CDR3 contains 14 residues. In nucleotides, the CDR3 is TGTGCCTGGAGTGTGACAGGAGGGAACACTGAAGCTTTCTTT. It translates to CAWSVTGGNTEAFF.

J is TRBJ2-7 and V is TRBV6-6; D uncertain. Germline V gene lookup returns CDR1 MNHNY and CDR2 SVGAGI (reference sequence). The CDR3 is 15 amino acids. V was clipped by 0 bases and J by 3 bases, with 12 bases between them. CDR3 nucleotides: TGTGCCAGCAGTTACTCACGCGCGGATAACTACGAGCAGTACTTC. Its protein is CASSYSRADNYEQYF.